Listed below are T cell receptor beta chains from one sample, sequenced in a study of OX40 agonist ivuxolimab in advanced cancers. Sequencing was performed with immunoSEQ multiplex PCR; in TCRdb, only in-frame clones are kept and a portion is missing. The sample contains about 63,000 clones, around nine tenths of which appear only once. The sequenced sample was CD4+ or CD8+ T cells sorted from blood, obtained in a trial of the OX40 agonist ivuxolimab. The receptor set was obtained from an adult with an advanced solid tumor such as melanoma, head and neck, liver or kidney cancer. CDR3s include the opening cysteine and the closing phenylalanine or tryptophan. A D gene is named only where the DNA matches it firmly. Some rows have no size entry. The others give once, few or many, or a class for an expanded clone.

clone_size: NA; j_call: TRBJ2-7; v_call: TRBV10-3; d_call: TRBD2; cdr3_aa: CAISGSGSYEQYF; cdr3_nt: TGTGCCATCAGTGGTAGCGGGAGTTACGAGCAGTACTTC
clone_size: NA; j_call: TRBJ2-1; v_call: TRBV7-9; d_call: TRBD2; cdr3_aa: CASSPGGLAGLPPTSEQFF; cdr3_nt: TGTGCCAGCAGCCCAGGGGGACTAGCGGGATTGCCCCCAACGAGTGAGCAGTTCTTC
clone_size: NA; j_call: TRBJ2-4; v_call: TRBV27; d_call: NA; cdr3_aa: CASSSREQGLAKNIQYF; cdr3_nt: TGTGCCAGCAGTTCTAGGGAACAGGGACTAGCCAAAAACATTCAGTACTTC
clone_size: NA; j_call: TRBJ2-3; v_call: TRBV21-1; d_call: NA; cdr3_aa: CASSKAQRNLTDTQYF; cdr3_nt: TGTGCCAGCAGCAAAGCGCAAAGGAACCTCACAGATACGCAGTATTTT
clone_size: NA; j_call: TRBJ2-1; v_call: TRBV6-6; d_call: NA; cdr3_aa: CASSYLAIEQFF; cdr3_nt: TGTGCCAGCAGTTACCTGGCGATTGAGCAGTTCTTC
clone_size: NA; j_call: TRBJ2-3; v_call: TRBV7-9; d_call: NA; cdr3_aa: CASSSQDTQYF; cdr3_nt: TGTGCCAGCAGCTCTCAAGATACGCAGTATTTT
clone_size: NA; j_call: TRBJ2-1; v_call: TRBV7-8; d_call: TRBD2; cdr3_aa: CASSLGLAGGPGEQFF; cdr3_nt: TGTGCCAGCAGCTTAGGTCTAGCGGGAGGGCCTGGTGAGCAGTTCTTC
clone_size: NA; j_call: TRBJ1-1; v_call: TRBV6-5; d_call: NA; cdr3_aa: CASSYSFANTEAFF; cdr3_nt: TGTGCCAGCAGTTACTCGTTCGCGAACACTGAAGCTTTCTTT
clone_size: NA; j_call: TRBJ2-5; v_call: TRBV5-1; d_call: TRBD2; cdr3_aa: CASSPIGGETQYF; cdr3_nt: TGCGCCAGCAGCCCCATCGGGGGGGAGACCCAGTACTTC
clone_size: NA; j_call: TRBJ1-4; v_call: TRBV5-6; d_call: NA; cdr3_aa: CASSRSPHGGEKLFF; cdr3_nt: TGTGCCAGCAGCCGTAGTCCCCATGGGGGGGAAAAACTGTTTTTT
clone_size: NA; j_call: TRBJ2-2; v_call: TRBV6-4; d_call: NA; cdr3_aa: CASRGANTGELFF; cdr3_nt: TGTGCCTCCCGAGGGGCCAACACCGGGGAGCTGTTTTTT
clone_size: NA; j_call: TRBJ2-6; v_call: TRBV7-9; d_call: TRBD1; cdr3_aa: CASSSTGAGTNVLTF; cdr3_nt: TGTGCCAGCAGCAGTACAGGGGCTGGGACCAACGTCCTGACTTTC
clone_size: NA; j_call: TRBJ2-7; v_call: TRBV30; d_call: NA; cdr3_aa: CAWSGSRWGAGYEQYF; cdr3_nt: TGTGCCTGGAGTGGTTCAAGGTGGGGGGCCGGGTACGAGCAGTACTTC
clone_size: NA; j_call: TRBJ2-4; v_call: TRBV5-4; d_call: NA; cdr3_aa: CASSSGQGRNIQYF; cdr3_nt: TGTGCCAGCAGCTCTGGTCAGGGAAGGAACATTCAGTACTTC
clone_size: NA; j_call: TRBJ2-7; v_call: TRBV28; d_call: NA; cdr3_aa: CASSQASTAYEQYF; cdr3_nt: TGTGCCAGCAGCCAAGCCTCTACCGCCTACGAGCAGTACTTC
clone_size: NA; j_call: TRBJ2-3; v_call: TRBV5-1; d_call: NA; cdr3_aa: CASSLVGGASTDTQYF; cdr3_nt: TGCGCCAGCAGCTTGGTGGGGGGAGCCAGCACAGATACGCAGTATTTT
clone_size: once; j_call: TRBJ2-1; v_call: TRBV19; d_call: NA; cdr3_aa: CASSILQGNVHEQFF; cdr3_nt: TGTGCCAGTAGTATATTACAGGGTAATGTCCATGAGCAGTTCTTC
clone_size: NA; j_call: TRBJ2-1; v_call: TRBV19; d_call: TRBD1; cdr3_aa: CASDGQGSSYNEQFF; cdr3_nt: TGTGCCAGTGACGGACAGGGGAGCTCCTACAATGAGCAGTTCTTC
clone_size: NA; j_call: TRBJ1-3; v_call: TRBV19; d_call: NA; cdr3_aa: CASSIEFSASGNTIYF; cdr3_nt: TGTGCCAGTAGTATCGAATTCTCAGCCTCTGGAAACACCATATATTTT
clone_size: once; j_call: TRBJ2-7; v_call: TRBV25-1; d_call: TRBD1; cdr3_aa: CASRGTGEGWEYF; cdr3_nt: TGTGCCAGCAGGGGGACAGGGGAGGGTTGGGAGTACTTC
clone_size: NA; j_call: TRBJ1-2; v_call: TRBV6-1; d_call: TRBD1; cdr3_aa: CASSDAGTGGRLGGYTF; cdr3_nt: TGTGCCAGCAGTGACGCCGGGACAGGGGGCCGGCTCGGTGGCTACACCTTC
clone_size: NA; j_call: TRBJ1-1; v_call: TRBV19; d_call: NA; cdr3_aa: CASRWDTEAFF; cdr3_nt: TGTGCCAGCCGGTGGGACACTGAAGCTTTCTTT
clone_size: NA; j_call: TRBJ2-1; v_call: TRBV11-3; d_call: TRBD2; cdr3_aa: CASSLDLGLAGGVGEQFF; cdr3_nt: TGTGCCAGCAGCTTAGATCTGGGGCTAGCGGGAGGTGTTGGTGAGCAGTTCTTC
clone_size: NA; j_call: TRBJ2-3; v_call: TRBV27; d_call: NA; cdr3_aa: CASSLRVGPDTQYF; cdr3_nt: TGTGCCAGCAGTTTAAGGGTAGGGCCAGATACGCAGTATTTT
clone_size: NA; j_call: TRBJ1-5; v_call: TRBV6-5; d_call: NA; cdr3_aa: CASSYGGGSPQHF; cdr3_nt: TGTGCCAGCAGTTACGGTGGGGGCTCGCCCCAGCATTTT
clone_size: NA; j_call: TRBJ2-4; v_call: TRBV7-9; d_call: NA; cdr3_aa: CASSLTEGDKNIQYF; cdr3_nt: TGTGCCAGCAGCTTAACTGAGGGTGACAAAAACATTCAGTACTTC
clone_size: NA; j_call: TRBJ2-5; v_call: TRBV11-3; d_call: NA; cdr3_aa: CASSLDLLAQETQYF; cdr3_nt: TGTGCCAGCAGCTTAGATCTCCTAGCGCAAGAGACCCAGTACTTC
clone_size: few; j_call: TRBJ2-7; v_call: TRBV5-1; d_call: NA; cdr3_aa: CASSLDLSYEQYF; cdr3_nt: TGCGCCAGCAGCTTGGACTTATCCTACGAGCAGTACTTC
clone_size: NA; j_call: TRBJ1-4; v_call: TRBV30; d_call: NA; cdr3_aa: CAWSEKGRRNEKLFF; cdr3_nt: TGTGCCTGGAGTGAGAAGGGGCGTCGGAATGAAAAACTGTTTTTT
clone_size: NA; j_call: TRBJ2-7; v_call: TRBV18; d_call: NA; cdr3_aa: CASSPAGEQYF; cdr3_nt: TGTGCCAGCTCACCCGCGGGCGAGCAGTACTTC
clone_size: NA; j_call: TRBJ1-6; v_call: TRBV28; d_call: NA; cdr3_aa: CASSLWQSSYNSPLHF; cdr3_nt: TGTGCCAGCAGTTTATGGCAGAGCTCCTATAATTCACCCCTCCACTTT
clone_size: NA; j_call: TRBJ2-1; v_call: TRBV14; d_call: TRBD2; cdr3_aa: CASSPLAGGPWNEQFF; cdr3_nt: TGTGCCAGCAGCCCATTAGCGGGAGGGCCTTGGAATGAGCAGTTCTTC
clone_size: once; j_call: TRBJ2-7; v_call: TRBV5-1; d_call: NA; cdr3_aa: CASSVEGRGLDFEQYF; cdr3_nt: TGCGCCAGCAGCGTTGAAGGGAGAGGGCTAGATTTCGAGCAGTACTTC
clone_size: NA; j_call: TRBJ2-5; v_call: TRBV7-3; d_call: NA; cdr3_aa: CASSLLSGETQYF; cdr3_nt: TGTGCCAGCAGCTTATTATCAGGGGAGACCCAGTACTTC
clone_size: few; j_call: TRBJ1-1; v_call: TRBV28; d_call: NA; cdr3_aa: CASARIGTEAFF; cdr3_nt: TGTGCCAGCGCGAGGATCGGCACTGAAGCTTTCTTT
clone_size: NA; j_call: TRBJ2-3; v_call: TRBV7-3; d_call: TRBD2; cdr3_aa: CASSSSGLAGVDTQYF; cdr3_nt: TGTGCCAGCAGCTCCTCGGGACTAGCGGGAGTGGATACGCAGTATTTT
clone_size: NA; j_call: TRBJ2-1; v_call: TRBV19; d_call: NA; cdr3_aa: CASSIEPGRSNEQFF; cdr3_nt: TGTGCCAGTAGTATAGAGCCAGGGCGAAGCAATGAGCAGTTCTTC
clone_size: once; j_call: TRBJ2-3; v_call: TRBV11-2; d_call: NA; cdr3_aa: CASSFPSVDRNTQYF; cdr3_nt: TGTGCCAGCAGCTTTCCTAGCGTCGATCGAAATACGCAGTATTTT
clone_size: NA; j_call: TRBJ1-3; v_call: TRBV9; d_call: NA; cdr3_aa: CASSPSSGTLGNTIYF; cdr3_nt: TGTGCCAGCAGCCCTTCGTCCGGGACACTAGGAAACACCATATATTTT
clone_size: NA; j_call: TRBJ2-7; v_call: TRBV15; d_call: TRBD1; cdr3_aa: CATSRDRQGAGEQYF; cdr3_nt: TGTGCCACCAGCAGAGATCGACAGGGGGCGGGGGAGCAGTACTTC
clone_size: NA; j_call: TRBJ1-2; v_call: TRBV6-5; d_call: TRBD1; cdr3_aa: CASSSDTGGGYTF; cdr3_nt: TGTGCCAGCAGTTCCGACACAGGGGGCGGCTACACCTTC
clone_size: NA; j_call: TRBJ1-5; v_call: TRBV6-1; d_call: TRBD1; cdr3_aa: CASSEALPGGQPQHF; cdr3_nt: TGTGCCAGCAGTGAAGCGCTTCCAGGGGGTCAGCCCCAGCATTTT
clone_size: NA; j_call: TRBJ1-1; v_call: TRBV19; d_call: NA; cdr3_aa: CASRENTEAFF; cdr3_nt: TGTGCCAGTAGGGAGAACACTGAAGCTTTCTTT
clone_size: NA; j_call: TRBJ2-1; v_call: TRBV7-6; d_call: NA; cdr3_aa: CASSLSMGAHNEQFF; cdr3_nt: TGTGCCAGCAGCTTAAGTATGGGGGCGCACAATGAGCAGTTCTTC
clone_size: NA; j_call: TRBJ2-3; v_call: TRBV27; d_call: NA; cdr3_aa: CASSRWRGDTDTQYF; cdr3_nt: TGTGCCAGCAGTAGGTGGAGGGGGGACACAGATACGCAGTATTTT
clone_size: NA; j_call: TRBJ2-7; v_call: TRBV7-9; d_call: NA; cdr3_aa: CASSLGEGRGHGYEQYF; cdr3_nt: TGTGCCAGCAGCTTAGGGGAGGGGAGGGGACACGGCTACGAGCAGTACTTC
clone_size: NA; j_call: TRBJ2-3; v_call: TRBV28; d_call: TRBD1; cdr3_aa: CASSLFGTGRTDTQYF; cdr3_nt: TGTGCCAGCAGTTTATTTGGGACAGGGAGAACAGATACGCAGTATTTT
clone_size: NA; j_call: TRBJ2-7; v_call: TRBV2; d_call: TRBD2; cdr3_aa: CASRTGLAGGSSGEQYF; cdr3_nt: TGTGCCAGCAGAACTGGACTAGCGGGAGGGTCCTCTGGCGAGCAGTACTTC
clone_size: NA; j_call: TRBJ2-1; v_call: TRBV28; d_call: TRBD2; cdr3_aa: CASSSLGLAGYNEQFF; cdr3_nt: TGTGCCAGCAGTTCCCTAGGACTAGCGGGATACAATGAGCAGTTCTTC
clone_size: NA; j_call: TRBJ2-5; v_call: TRBV19; d_call: NA; cdr3_aa: CASRNSGHGETQYF; cdr3_nt: TGTGCCAGTAGAAACTCGGGACATGGGGAGACCCAGTACTTC
clone_size: NA; j_call: TRBJ1-2; v_call: TRBV10-3; d_call: NA; cdr3_aa: CAISSDHYGYTF; cdr3_nt: TGTGCCATCAGTTCAGACCACTATGGCTACACCTTC
clone_size: NA; j_call: TRBJ2-3; v_call: TRBV11-3; d_call: NA; cdr3_aa: CASSLKGPPQDTQYF; cdr3_nt: TGTGCCAGCAGCTTAAAGGGCCCACCCCAAGATACGCAGTATTTT
clone_size: few; j_call: TRBJ1-1; v_call: TRBV20-1; d_call: NA; cdr3_aa: CSASEAAGPFF; cdr3_nt: TGCAGTGCTAGTGAGGCAGCAGGGCCTTTCTTT
clone_size: NA; j_call: TRBJ1-5; v_call: TRBV29-1; d_call: TRBD1; cdr3_aa: CSVGGQGDQPQHF; cdr3_nt: TGCAGCGTTGGGGGACAGGGAGATCAGCCCCAGCATTTT
clone_size: NA; j_call: TRBJ1-1; v_call: TRBV2; d_call: TRBD1; cdr3_aa: CASRTPGGVAEAFF; cdr3_nt: TGTGCCAGCAGAACTCCAGGGGGAGTAGCTGAAGCTTTCTTT
clone_size: few; j_call: TRBJ2-7; v_call: TRBV19; d_call: NA; cdr3_aa: CASSKVSSYEQYF; cdr3_nt: TGTGCCAGTAGCAAAGTGAGCTCCTACGAGCAGTACTTC
clone_size: NA; j_call: TRBJ2-7; v_call: TRBV2; d_call: TRBD2; cdr3_aa: CASSELAGDNEQYF; cdr3_nt: TGTGCCAGCAGTGAACTAGCGGGAGACAACGAGCAGTACTTC
clone_size: NA; j_call: TRBJ2-4; v_call: TRBV19; d_call: NA; cdr3_aa: CASSSLASDKNIQYF; cdr3_nt: TGTGCCAGTAGTTCCCTCGCCAGTGACAAAAACATTCAGTACTTC
clone_size: once; j_call: TRBJ2-7; v_call: TRBV7-8; d_call: TRBD2; cdr3_aa: CASTTFPFAGGSATLDEQYF; cdr3_nt: TGTGCCAGCACCACATTCCCCTTTGCGGGGGGCTCTGCGACCTTGGACGAGCAGTACTTC